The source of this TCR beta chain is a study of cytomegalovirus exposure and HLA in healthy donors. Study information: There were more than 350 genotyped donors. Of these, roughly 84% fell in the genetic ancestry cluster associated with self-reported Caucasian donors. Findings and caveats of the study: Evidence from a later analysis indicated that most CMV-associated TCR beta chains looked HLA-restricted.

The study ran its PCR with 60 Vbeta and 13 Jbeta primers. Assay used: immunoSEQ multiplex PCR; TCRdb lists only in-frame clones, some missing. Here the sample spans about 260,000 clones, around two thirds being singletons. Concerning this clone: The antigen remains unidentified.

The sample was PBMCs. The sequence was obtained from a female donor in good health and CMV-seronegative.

In DNA, the CDR3 is TGTGCCATCAGTGAGACCCCACAGGCTAATGAAAAACTGTTTTTT. This sequence encodes CAISETPQANEKLFF. This chain uses TRBV10-3 with TRBJ1-4; the D gene is possibly TRBD1 (5 bases). CDR1 and CDR2 (germline): ENHRY, SYGVKD. V gave up 2 bases and J gave up 3 bases, with 10 bases separating them. The CDR3 has 15 amino acids.